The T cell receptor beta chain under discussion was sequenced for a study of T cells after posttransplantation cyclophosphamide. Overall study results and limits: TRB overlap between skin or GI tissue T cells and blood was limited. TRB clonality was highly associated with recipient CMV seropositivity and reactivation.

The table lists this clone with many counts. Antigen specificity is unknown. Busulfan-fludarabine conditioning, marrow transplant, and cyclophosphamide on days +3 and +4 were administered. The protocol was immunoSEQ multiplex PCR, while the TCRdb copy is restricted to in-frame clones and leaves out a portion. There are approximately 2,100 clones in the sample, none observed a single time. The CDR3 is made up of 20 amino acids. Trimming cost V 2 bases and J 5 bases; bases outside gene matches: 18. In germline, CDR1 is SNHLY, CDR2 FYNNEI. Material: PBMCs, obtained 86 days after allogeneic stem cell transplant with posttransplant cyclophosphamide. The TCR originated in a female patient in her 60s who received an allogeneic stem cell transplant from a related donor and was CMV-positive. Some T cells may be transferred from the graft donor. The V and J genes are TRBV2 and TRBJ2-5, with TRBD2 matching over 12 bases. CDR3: CASSERGSSGRARLSETQYF. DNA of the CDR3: TGTGCCAGCAGTGAAAGGGGGTCTAGCGGGAGGGCTAGGCTTTCGGAGACCCAGTACTTC.